This is a list of T cell receptor beta chains from one sample in a study of cytomegalovirus exposure and HLA in healthy donors. Measured with immunoSEQ multiplex PCR; TCRdb has only the in-frame clones, and not every one. The top ten clones hold nearly 7% of a sample with under 150,000 clones, 80% of them seen once. Sequenced material: PBMCs. These receptors came from a man aged 35-49 years in good health and CMV-seropositive. CDR3s include the opening cysteine and the closing phenylalanine or tryptophan. A D gene is named only where the DNA matches it firmly. Part of the rows lack a size; the others show once, few, many or a class for expanded clones.

CDR3nt: TGCAGCGTTGGGCAGGGAGGCACTGAAGCTTTCTTT; CDR3aa: CSVGQGGTEAFF; j_gene: TRBJ1-1; v_gene: TRBV29-1; abundance: .; d_gene: .
CDR3nt: TGTGCCAGCAAACGGGAGGGGGGGAAATATAGCAATCAGCCCCAGCATTTT; CDR3aa: CASKREGGKYSNQPQHF; j_gene: TRBJ1-5; v_gene: TRBV2; abundance: .; d_gene: .
CDR3nt: TGCGCCAGCAGCCAAGGGTGGACAGCGAACACAGATACGCAGTATTTT; CDR3aa: CASSQGWTANTDTQYF; j_gene: TRBJ2-3; v_gene: TRBV4-3; abundance: once; d_gene: .
CDR3nt: TGCGCCAGCAGCTTATGGGGCATCACTGAAGCTTTCTTT; CDR3aa: CASSLWGITEAFF; j_gene: TRBJ1-1; v_gene: TRBV5-1; abundance: .; d_gene: .
CDR3nt: TGTGCCAGTACTAATTTCAATCAGCCCCAGCATTTT; CDR3aa: CASTNFNQPQHF; j_gene: TRBJ1-5; v_gene: TRBV19; abundance: .; d_gene: .
CDR3nt: TGTGCCAGCGCCGAGACAGGGGGATACGAGCAGTACTTC; CDR3aa: CASAETGGYEQYF; j_gene: TRBJ2-7; v_gene: TRBV5-6; abundance: .; d_gene: TRBD1
CDR3nt: TGTGCCAGCAGCCTGGGACAGATTAATGAAAAACTGTTTTTT; CDR3aa: CASSLGQINEKLFF; j_gene: TRBJ1-4; v_gene: TRBV4-2; abundance: few; d_gene: TRBD1
CDR3nt: TGTGCCAGCAGATCGCCTGGACTAGCGGGGATCCAAGAGACCCAGTACTTC; CDR3aa: CASRSPGLAGIQETQYF; j_gene: TRBJ2-5; v_gene: TRBV28; abundance: .; d_gene: TRBD2
CDR3nt: TGTGCCAGCAGCGCAAACCACCGGGGGACTAGTCCCTACGAGCAGTACTTC; CDR3aa: CASSANHRGTSPYEQYF; j_gene: TRBJ2-7; v_gene: TRBV27; abundance: once; d_gene: TRBD2
CDR3nt: TGTGCCTGTACAACAGGGGGTATGCCCTACGAGCAGTACTTC; CDR3aa: CACTTGGMPYEQYF; j_gene: TRBJ2-7; v_gene: TRBV30; abundance: .; d_gene: TRBD1
CDR3nt: TGTGCCAGCAGCTTGGGGGACATTAACGAAAAACTGTTTTTT; CDR3aa: CASSLGDINEKLFF; j_gene: TRBJ1-4; v_gene: TRBV5-6; abundance: .; d_gene: .
CDR3nt: TGTGCCAGCAGCTCCGGGACAGGGGGCGGGGAGACCCAGTACTTC; CDR3aa: CASSSGTGGGETQYF; j_gene: TRBJ2-5; v_gene: TRBV6-5; abundance: .; d_gene: TRBD1
CDR3nt: TGCGCCAGCTCAAAGGGGCACTCTGGGGCCAACGTCCTGACTTTC; CDR3aa: CASSKGHSGANVLTF; j_gene: TRBJ2-6; v_gene: TRBV10-2; abundance: .; d_gene: .
CDR3nt: TGTGCCAGCAGCGCCACACTAGCGGGTAACAATGAGCAGTTCTTC; CDR3aa: CASSATLAGNNEQFF; j_gene: TRBJ2-1; v_gene: TRBV9; abundance: .; d_gene: TRBD2
CDR3nt: TGCGCCAGCAGCTTGGCCGGTAGCTCCTACGAGCAGTACTTC; CDR3aa: CASSLAGSSYEQYF; j_gene: TRBJ2-7; v_gene: TRBV5-1; abundance: .; d_gene: .
CDR3nt: TGCAGCGGTGGACAGGGACACAATGAGCAGTTCTTC; CDR3aa: CSGGQGHNEQFF; j_gene: TRBJ2-1; v_gene: TRBV29-1; abundance: .; d_gene: TRBD1
CDR3nt: TGTGCCAGCAGATCCCCCGCCACAGTTAACACTGAAGCTTTCTTT; CDR3aa: CASRSPATVNTEAFF; j_gene: TRBJ1-1; v_gene: TRBV7-9; abundance: .; d_gene: .
CDR3nt: TGTGCCAGCAGCTTGGAAGGGACAGGGGGTTTCAGCGAGCAGTACTTC; CDR3aa: CASSLEGTGGFSEQYF; j_gene: TRBJ2-7; v_gene: TRBV5-6; abundance: .; d_gene: TRBD1
CDR3nt: TGCGCCAGCAGCTTGGGCGGGAGCTCCTACAATGAGCAGTTCTTC; CDR3aa: CASSLGGSSYNEQFF; j_gene: TRBJ2-1; v_gene: TRBV5-1; abundance: few; d_gene: TRBD2
CDR3nt: TGTGCCAGCAGTACGCCGGGACAGGGGTATCAGCCCCAGCATTTT; CDR3aa: CASSTPGQGYQPQHF; j_gene: TRBJ1-5; v_gene: TRBV28; abundance: .; d_gene: TRBD1
CDR3nt: TGTGCCAGCAGGGACGGGACAGACACCGGGGAGCTGTTTTTT; CDR3aa: CASRDGTDTGELFF; j_gene: TRBJ2-2; v_gene: TRBV6-1; abundance: .; d_gene: TRBD1
CDR3nt: TGTGCCAGCAGGCCTGGGACAGGGTTGTTGAATCTGGGTCAGCCCCAGCATTTT; CDR3aa: CASRPGTGLLNLGQPQHF; j_gene: TRBJ1-5; v_gene: TRBV27; abundance: few; d_gene: TRBD1
CDR3nt: TGCGCCAGCAGCCCACTACTAACCTCCTACAATGAGCAGTTCTTC; CDR3aa: CASSPLLTSYNEQFF; j_gene: TRBJ2-1; v_gene: TRBV4-3; abundance: .; d_gene: .
CDR3nt: TGTGCCAGCAGCTTAGCGGGGAACACTGAAGCTTTCTTT; CDR3aa: CASSLAGNTEAFF; j_gene: TRBJ1-1; v_gene: TRBV5-6; abundance: few; d_gene: .
CDR3nt: TGCGCCAGCAGCTTGGGGTTAGACAGGGGGCATTATGGCTACACCTTC; CDR3aa: CASSLGLDRGHYGYTF; j_gene: TRBJ1-2; v_gene: TRBV5-1; abundance: .; d_gene: TRBD1
CDR3nt: TGTGCCAGCGGCCCTCAGGGCTCCGGGGCCAACGTCCTGACTTTC; CDR3aa: CASGPQGSGANVLTF; j_gene: TRBJ2-6; v_gene: TRBV5-4; abundance: .; d_gene: .
CDR3nt: TGTGCCAGCAGCCAGACAGGGAGTAAGACCCAGTACTTC; CDR3aa: CASSQTGSKTQYF; j_gene: TRBJ2-5; v_gene: TRBV5-5; abundance: .; d_gene: TRBD1
CDR3nt: TGTGCCAGCAGCTTAATTCCTGGGGGCTCGGCCGGCACTGAAGCTTTCTTT; CDR3aa: CASSLIPGGSAGTEAFF; j_gene: TRBJ1-1; v_gene: TRBV7-6; abundance: .; d_gene: .